This TCR beta chain was observed in a study of T-cell reconstitution after alpha-beta-depleted transplantation in children. Unique molecular identifiers tagged the TCRbeta library. TCRdb fed the PCR reads into MiXCR, producing one record per CDR3 protein. Here the sample spans hundreds of thousands of distinct CDR3 sequences, around 12% being singletons. This clonotype occurred a few times. The CDR3 covers 13 residues. Trimming took 1 base from V and 5 from J, leaving 8 bases between them. Germline V gene sequence: CDR1 DFQATT, CDR2 SNEGSKA (reference sequence). This clonotype was obtained from a human donor who donated a stem cell graft to a child with combined immunodeficiency. The starting material was PBMCs from the stem cell graft donor, obtained from the stem cell graft. This rearrangement joins TRBV20-1 to TRBJ2-2; D is unclear. The chain's CDR3 is CSARVQVTGELFF. CDR3 sequence (DNA): TGCAGTGCTAGAGTGCAGGTTACCGGGGAGCTGTTTTTT.